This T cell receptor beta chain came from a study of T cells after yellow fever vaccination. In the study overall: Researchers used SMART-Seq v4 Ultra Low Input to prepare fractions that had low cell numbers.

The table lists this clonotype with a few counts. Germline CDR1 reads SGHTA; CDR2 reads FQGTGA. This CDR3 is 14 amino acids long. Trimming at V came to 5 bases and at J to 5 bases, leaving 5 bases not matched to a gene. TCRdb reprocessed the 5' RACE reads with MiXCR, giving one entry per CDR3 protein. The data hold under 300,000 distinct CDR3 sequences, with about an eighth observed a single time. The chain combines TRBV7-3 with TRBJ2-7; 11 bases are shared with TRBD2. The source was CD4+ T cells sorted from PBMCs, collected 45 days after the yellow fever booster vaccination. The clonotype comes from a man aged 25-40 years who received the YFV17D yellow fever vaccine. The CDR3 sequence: CASSPELAGDEQYF. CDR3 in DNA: TGTGCCAGCAGCCCGGAACTAGCGGGAGACGAGCAGTACTTC.